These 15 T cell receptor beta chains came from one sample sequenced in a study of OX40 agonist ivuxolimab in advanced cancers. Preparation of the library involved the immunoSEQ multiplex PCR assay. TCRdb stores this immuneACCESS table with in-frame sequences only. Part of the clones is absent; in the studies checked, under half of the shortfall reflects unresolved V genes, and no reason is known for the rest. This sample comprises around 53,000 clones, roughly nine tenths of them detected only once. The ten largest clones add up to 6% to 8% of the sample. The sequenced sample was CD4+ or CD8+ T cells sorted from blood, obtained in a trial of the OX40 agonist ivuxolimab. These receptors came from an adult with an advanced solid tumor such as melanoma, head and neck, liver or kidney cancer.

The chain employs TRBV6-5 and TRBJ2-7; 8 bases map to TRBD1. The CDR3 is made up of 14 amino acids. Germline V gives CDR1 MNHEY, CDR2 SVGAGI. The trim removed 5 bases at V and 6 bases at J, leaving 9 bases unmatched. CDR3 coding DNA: TGTGCCAGCAGTAACGAGAACAGGGGGAGCGAGCAGTACTTC. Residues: CASSNENRGSEQYF.

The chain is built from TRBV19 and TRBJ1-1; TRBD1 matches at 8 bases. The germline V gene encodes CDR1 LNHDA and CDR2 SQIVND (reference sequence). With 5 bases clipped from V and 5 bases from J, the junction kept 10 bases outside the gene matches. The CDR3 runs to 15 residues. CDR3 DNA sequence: TGTGCCAGTAGTGCCGAGACAGGGGCCCTAACTGAAGCTTTCTTT. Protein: CASSAETGALTEAFF.

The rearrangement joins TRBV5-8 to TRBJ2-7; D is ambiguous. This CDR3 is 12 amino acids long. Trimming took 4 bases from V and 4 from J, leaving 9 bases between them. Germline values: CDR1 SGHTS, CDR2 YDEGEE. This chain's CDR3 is CASSQPLYEQYF. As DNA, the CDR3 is TGTGCCAGCAGCCAACCCCTATACGAGCAGTACTTC.

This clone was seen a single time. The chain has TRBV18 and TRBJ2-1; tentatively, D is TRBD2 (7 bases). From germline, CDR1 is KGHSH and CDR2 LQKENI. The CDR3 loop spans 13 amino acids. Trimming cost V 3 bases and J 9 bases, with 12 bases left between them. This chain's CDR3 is CASSPGGPVEQFF. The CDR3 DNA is TGTGCCAGCTCACCCGGGGGGCCGGTTGAGCAGTTCTTC.

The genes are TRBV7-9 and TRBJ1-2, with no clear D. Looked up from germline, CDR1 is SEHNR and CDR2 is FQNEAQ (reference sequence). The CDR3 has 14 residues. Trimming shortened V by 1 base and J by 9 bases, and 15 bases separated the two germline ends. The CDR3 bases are TGTGCCAGCAGCTTAGGTTTTGAGGGTGGAAGCTACACCTTC. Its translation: CASSLGFEGGSYTF.

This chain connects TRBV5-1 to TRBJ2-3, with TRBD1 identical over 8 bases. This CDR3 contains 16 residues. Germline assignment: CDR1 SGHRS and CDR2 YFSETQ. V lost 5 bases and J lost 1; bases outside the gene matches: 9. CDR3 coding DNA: TGCGCCAGCAGAAGGACAGGGCCCCCCGGCACAGATACGCAGTATTTT. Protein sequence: CASRRTGPPGTDTQYF. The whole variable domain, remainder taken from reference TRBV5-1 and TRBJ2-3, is KAGVTQTPRYLIKTRGQQVTLSCSPISGHRSVSWYQQTPGQGLQFLFEYFSETQRNKGNFPGRFSGRQFSNSRSEMNVSTLELGDSALYLCASRRTGPPGTDTQYFGPGTRLTVL.

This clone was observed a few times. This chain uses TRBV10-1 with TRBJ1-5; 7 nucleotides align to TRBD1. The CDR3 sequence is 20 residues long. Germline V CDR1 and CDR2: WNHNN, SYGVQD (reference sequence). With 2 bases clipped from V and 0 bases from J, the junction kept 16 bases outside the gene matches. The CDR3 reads CASSEPRGQRKNYSNQPQHF. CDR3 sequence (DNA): TGCGCCAGCAGTGAGCCCAGGGGACAGCGGAAAAACTATAGCAATCAGCCCCAGCATTTT.

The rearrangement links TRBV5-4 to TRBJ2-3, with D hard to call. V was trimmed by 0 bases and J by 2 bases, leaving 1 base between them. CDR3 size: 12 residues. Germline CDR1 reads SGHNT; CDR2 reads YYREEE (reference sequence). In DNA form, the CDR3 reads TGTGCCAGCAGCTTGGTCACAGATACGCAGTATTTT. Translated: CASSLVTDTQYF.

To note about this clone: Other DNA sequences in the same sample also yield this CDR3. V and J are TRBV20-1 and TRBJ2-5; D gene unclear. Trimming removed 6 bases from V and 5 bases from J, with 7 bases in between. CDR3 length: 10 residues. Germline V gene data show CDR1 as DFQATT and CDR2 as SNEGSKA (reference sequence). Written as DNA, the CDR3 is TGCAGTGCATTAGGGGAGACCCAGTACTTC. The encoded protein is CSALGETQYF.

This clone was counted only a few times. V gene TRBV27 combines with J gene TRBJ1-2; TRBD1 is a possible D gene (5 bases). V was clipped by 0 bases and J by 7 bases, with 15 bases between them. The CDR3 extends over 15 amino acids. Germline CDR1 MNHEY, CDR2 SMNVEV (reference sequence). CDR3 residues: CASSLSLGAGGGYTF. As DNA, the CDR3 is TGTGCCAGCAGTTTATCGTTGGGAGCTGGGGGTGGCTACACCTTC.

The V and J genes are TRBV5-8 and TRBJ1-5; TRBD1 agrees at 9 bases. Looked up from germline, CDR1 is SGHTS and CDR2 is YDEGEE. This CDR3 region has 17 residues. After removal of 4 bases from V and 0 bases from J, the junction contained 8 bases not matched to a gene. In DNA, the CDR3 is TGTGCCAGCAGCCTGCAACGGACAGGGGTTAGCAATCAGCCCCAGCATTTT. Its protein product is CASSLQRTGVSNQPQHF.

CDR3 nucleotide sequence: TGTGCCAGCAGTCCGGTATCGGGGGGTAGCACTGAAGCTTTCTTT. Its translation is CASSPVSGGSTEAFF. The rearrangement uses TRBV27 and TRBJ1-1, with D possibly being TRBD1 (5 bases). The CDR3 extends over 15 amino acids. Trimming removed 5 bases from V and 4 bases from J, with 17 bases in between. Per germline, CDR1 MNHEY and CDR2 SMNVEV (reference sequence).

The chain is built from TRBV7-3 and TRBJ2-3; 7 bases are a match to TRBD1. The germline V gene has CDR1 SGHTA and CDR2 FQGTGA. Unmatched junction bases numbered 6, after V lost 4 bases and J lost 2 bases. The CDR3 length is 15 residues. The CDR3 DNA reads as TGTGCCAGCAGCTCCCGACAGGGTAACACAGATACGCAGTATTTT. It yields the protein CASSSRQGNTDTQYF.

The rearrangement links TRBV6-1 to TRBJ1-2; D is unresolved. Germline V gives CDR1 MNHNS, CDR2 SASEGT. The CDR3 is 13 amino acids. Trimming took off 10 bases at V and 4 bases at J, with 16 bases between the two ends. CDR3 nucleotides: TGTGCCAACTCCCCGAGCGGGAGCTATGGCTACACCTTC. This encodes CANSPSGSYGYTF.

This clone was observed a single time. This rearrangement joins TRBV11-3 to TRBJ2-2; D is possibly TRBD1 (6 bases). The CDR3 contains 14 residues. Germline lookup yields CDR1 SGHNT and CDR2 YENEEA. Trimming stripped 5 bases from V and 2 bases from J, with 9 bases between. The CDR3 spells CASSIQGNTGELFF. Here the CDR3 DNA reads TGTGCCAGCAGCATACAGGGAAACACCGGGGAGCTGTTTTTT.